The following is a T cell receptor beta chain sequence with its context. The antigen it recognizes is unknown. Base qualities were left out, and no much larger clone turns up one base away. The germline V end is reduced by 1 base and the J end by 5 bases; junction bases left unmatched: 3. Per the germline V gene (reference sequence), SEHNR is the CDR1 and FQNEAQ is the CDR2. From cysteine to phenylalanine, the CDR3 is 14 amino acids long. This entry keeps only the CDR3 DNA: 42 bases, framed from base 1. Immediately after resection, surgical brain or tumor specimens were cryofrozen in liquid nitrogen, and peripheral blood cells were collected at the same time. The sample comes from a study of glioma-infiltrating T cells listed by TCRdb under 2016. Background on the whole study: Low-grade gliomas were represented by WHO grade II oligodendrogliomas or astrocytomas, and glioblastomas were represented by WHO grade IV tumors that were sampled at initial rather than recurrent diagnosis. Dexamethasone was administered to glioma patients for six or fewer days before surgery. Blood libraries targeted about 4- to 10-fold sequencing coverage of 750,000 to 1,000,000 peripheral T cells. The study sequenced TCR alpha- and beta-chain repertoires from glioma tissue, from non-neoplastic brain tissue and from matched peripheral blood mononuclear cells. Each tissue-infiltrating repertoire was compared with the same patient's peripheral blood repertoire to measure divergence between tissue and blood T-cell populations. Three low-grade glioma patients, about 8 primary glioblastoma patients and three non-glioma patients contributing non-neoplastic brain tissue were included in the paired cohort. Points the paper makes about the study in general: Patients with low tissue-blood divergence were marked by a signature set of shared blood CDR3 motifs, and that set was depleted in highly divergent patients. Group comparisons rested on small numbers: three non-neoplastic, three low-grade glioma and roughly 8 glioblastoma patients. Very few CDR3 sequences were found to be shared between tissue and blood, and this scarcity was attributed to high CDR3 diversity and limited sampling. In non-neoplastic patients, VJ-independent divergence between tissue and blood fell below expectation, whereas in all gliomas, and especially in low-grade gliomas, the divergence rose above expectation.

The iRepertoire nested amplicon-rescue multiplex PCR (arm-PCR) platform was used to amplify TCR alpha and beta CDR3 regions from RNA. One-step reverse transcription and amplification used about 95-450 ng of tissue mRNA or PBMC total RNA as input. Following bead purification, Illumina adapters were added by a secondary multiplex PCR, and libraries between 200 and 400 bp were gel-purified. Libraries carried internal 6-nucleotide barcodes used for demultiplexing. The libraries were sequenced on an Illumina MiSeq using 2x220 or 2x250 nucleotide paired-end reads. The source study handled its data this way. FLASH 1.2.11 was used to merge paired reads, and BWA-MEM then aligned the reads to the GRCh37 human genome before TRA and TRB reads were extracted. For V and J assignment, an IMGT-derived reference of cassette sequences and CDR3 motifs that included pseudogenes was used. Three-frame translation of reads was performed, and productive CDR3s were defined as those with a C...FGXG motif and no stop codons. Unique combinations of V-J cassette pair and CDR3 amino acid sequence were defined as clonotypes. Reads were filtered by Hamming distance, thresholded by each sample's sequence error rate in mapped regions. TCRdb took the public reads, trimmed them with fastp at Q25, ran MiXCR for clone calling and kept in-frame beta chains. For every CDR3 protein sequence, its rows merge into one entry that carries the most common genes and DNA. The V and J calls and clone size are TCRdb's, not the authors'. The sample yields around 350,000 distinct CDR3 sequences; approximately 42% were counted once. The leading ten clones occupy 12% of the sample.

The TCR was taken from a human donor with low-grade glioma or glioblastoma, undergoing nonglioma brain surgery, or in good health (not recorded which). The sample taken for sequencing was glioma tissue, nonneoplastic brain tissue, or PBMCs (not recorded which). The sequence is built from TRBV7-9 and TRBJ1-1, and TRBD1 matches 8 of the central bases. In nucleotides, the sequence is TGTGCCAGCAGCTTAGGGGACAGGAATACTGAAGCTTTCTTT. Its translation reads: CASSLGDRNTEAFF.